One T cell receptor (beta chain) is described in this entry. Trimming shortened V by 3 bases and J by 5 bases, and 13 bases separated the two germline ends. Germline CDR1 KGHSH, CDR2 LQKENI. This CDR3 region has 15 residues. This record comes from a study of control samples from healthy donors and cancer patients. TCRdb keeps only in-frame clones here, not all; method: immunoSEQ multiplex PCR. The sample lists 250,000 to 300,000 clones, 82% occurring once. The sample consisted of PBMCs. The gene calls are TRBV18 and TRBJ2-2, with TRBD2 as a possible D gene (6 bases). The clonotype was recovered from a woman aged 60-75 years with lung cancer. The CDR3 bases are TGTGCCAGCTCACCGCGATGGGGGAGGACCGGGGAGCTGTTTTTT. It encodes CASSPRWGRTGELFF. The whole variable domain, filled in from reference TRBV18 and TRBJ2-2, reads NAGVMQNPRHLVRRRGQEARLRCSPMKGHSHVYWYRQLPEEGLKFMVYLQKENIIDESGMPKERFSAEFPKEGPSILRIQQVVRGDSAAYFCASSPRWGRTGELFFGEGSRLTVL.